One sample yielded the 24 T cell receptor beta chains listed below, sequenced in a study of shared clonotypes between healthy human individuals. The naive CD8 fraction comprised CD45RO-negative cells positively selected for CCR7 and excluded terminally differentiated effector memory CD45RA+ cells. Measured with immunoSEQ multiplex PCR; TCRdb has only the in-frame clones, and not every one. The top ten clones hold about 1.1% of a sample with millions of clones, roughly 95% of them seen once. The sequencing input was naive CD8+ T cells sorted from blood. The receptors shown here come from a man younger than 35 in good health.

This rearrangement joins TRBV6-5 to TRBJ2-7; 9 nucleotides line up with TRBD2. The V and J ends lost 0 bases and 4 bases, in that order; junction bases with no gene match: 7. This CDR3 is built from 16 residues. Germline loops: CDR1 MNHEY, CDR2 SVGAGI. The CDR3 region is CASSYSLSGGEYEQYF. DNA of the CDR3: TGTGCCAGCAGTTACTCGCTTAGCGGGGGAGAGTACGAGCAGTACTTC.

V gene TRBV28 combines with J gene TRBJ2-2, with D perhaps matching TRBD2 (6 bases). The V end was cut by 4 bases, the J end by 7 bases, with 13 bases between. Germline-derived CDR1 and CDR2 are MDHEN and SYDVKM. The CDR3 is 14 residues long. The CDR3 DNA reads TGTGCCAGCAGTTCCTCGCCCGGGAGCGGGGAGCTGTTTTTT. It encodes CASSSSPGSGELFF.

This chain links TRBV5-1 with TRBJ2-1, with 7 bases aligning to TRBD1. CDR3 length: 13 residues. CDR1 is SGHRS, CDR2 YFSETQ, per germline. The J segment lost 6 bases and the V segment lost 4 bases, leaving 4 bases of the junction unmatched. The DNA for the CDR3 is TGCGCCAGCAGCCGGACAGGAGGCAATGAGCAGTTCTTC. Translation gives CASSRTGGNEQFF.

CDR3 protein: CASSGQGAGYEQYF. CDR3 in DNA: TGTGCCAGCAGTGGCCAGGGGGCTGGCTACGAGCAGTACTTC. J is TRBJ2-7 and V is TRBV6-1; 8 bases line up with TRBD1. There are 14 residues in the CDR3. V was clipped by 4 bases and J by 3 bases; unmatched bases: 5. The germline V gene encodes CDR1 MNHNS and CDR2 SASEGT.

CDR3: CASSIDPSGSTTGELFF. The CDR3, as DNA: TGTGCCAGTAGTATAGACCCTAGCGGGAGTACCACCGGGGAGCTGTTTTTT. The rearrangement uses TRBV19 and TRBJ2-2; TRBD2 aligns across 10 bases. The CDR3 loop spans 17 amino acids. After removal of 0 bases from V and 4 bases from J, the junction contained 5 bases not matched to a gene. Germline V gene sequence: CDR1 LNHDA, CDR2 SQIVND (reference sequence).

The gene calls are TRBV9 and TRBJ2-1; 10 bases are a match to TRBD1. The germline V gene has CDR1 SGDLS and CDR2 YYNGEE. The J segment lost 2 bases and the V segment lost 2 bases, leaving 4 bases of the junction unmatched. The CDR3 runs 16 residues. As DNA, the CDR3 is TGTGCCAGCAGCGTGGCCGGGACAGGGGCCTACAATGAGCAGTTCTTC. Translated: CASSVAGTGAYNEQFF.

The chain is built from TRBV30 and TRBJ2-1; a weak D match, TRBD1 (5 bases). Germline CDR1 GTSNPN, CDR2 SVGIG (reference sequence). V was pared by 3 bases and J by 9 bases, with 15 bases between. This CDR3 is built from 13 residues. CDR3 in amino acids: CAWSLGVLVEQFF. The CDR3 nucleotides are TGTGCCTGGAGCCTAGGGGTGTTGGTTGAGCAGTTCTTC.

In nucleotides, the CDR3 is TGTGCCAGTAGTTCATGGGGACAGCTGCTATATGGCTACACCTTC. Translation gives CASSSWGQLLYGYTF. The genes are TRBV19 and TRBJ1-2; 7 nucleotides agree with TRBD1. The CDR3 loop spans 15 amino acids. CDR1 is LNHDA, CDR2 SQIVND, per germline (reference sequence). J lost 5 bases, V lost 5 bases, and 11 bases had no gene match.

The V gene is TRBV2, the J gene TRBJ1-5; D not certain. Trimming pared 0 bases from V and 15 bases from J, leaving 12 bases between. The germline gives CDR1 SNHLY, CDR2 FYNNEI. This CDR3 is built from 12 residues. For the CDR3, the DNA is TGTGCCAGCAGTGAAGCTATGGGATATGTGCATTTT. As protein: CASSEAMGYVHF.

This sequence joins TRBV9 and TRBJ2-5; no reliable D call. V dropped 3 bases and J dropped 2 bases, with 14 bases sitting between them. The CDR3 contains 15 residues. Germline values: CDR1 SGDLS, CDR2 YYNGEE. The CDR3 region is CASSAFDRAQETQYF. CDR3 DNA sequence: TGTGCCAGCAGCGCCTTTGATCGGGCACAAGAGACCCAGTACTTC.

The genes are TRBV5-5 and TRBJ1-2; the D gene is possibly TRBD1 (5 bases). With 0 bases removed from V and 3 bases from J, the gap between germline ends came to 9 bases. Germline V gives CDR1 SGHKS, CDR2 YYEKEE (reference sequence). The length of the CDR3 is 14 residues. CDR3 in amino acids: CASSLAGGDYGYTF. CDR3 nucleotides: TGTGCCAGCAGCTTGGCCGGGGGTGACTATGGCTACACCTTC.

The chain joins TRBV7-8 to TRBJ1-5; D is ambiguous. The CDR3 loop spans 16 amino acids. CDR1 is SGHVS and CDR2 is FQNEAQ in the germline V gene. The V end lost 1 base, the J end lost 1 base, and 11 bases lay between the germline ends. The CDR3 DNA is TGTGCCAGCAGCTTAGAACTTATAGGGAGCAATCAGCCCCAGCATTTT. Translation gives CASSLELIGSNQPQHF. The complete variable domain, with remaining parts taken from reference TRBV7-8 and TRBJ1-5, reads GAGVSQSPRYKVAKRGQDVALRCDPISGHVSLFWYQQALGQGPEFLTYFQNEAQLDKSGLPSDRFFAERPEGSVSTLKIQRTQQEDSAVYLCASSLELIGSNQPQHFGDGTRLSIL.

This chain links TRBV10-1 with TRBJ2-2; tentative D call: TRBD1 (5 bases). Trimming left V 3 bases short and J 6 bases short, with 14 bases between. CDR1 and CDR2 from the germline V gene are WNHNN and SYGVQD (reference sequence). The CDR3 runs to 15 residues. The CDR3 coding sequence is TGCGCCAGCAGTGATACCCAGGGAAGGGCCGGGGAGCTGTTTTTT. It yields the protein CASSDTQGRAGELFF.

V is TRBV4-1 and J is TRBJ2-5, with D perhaps given as TRBD1 or TRBD2 (5 bases each). The CDR3 consists of 14 residues. V was pared by 0 bases and J by 5 bases, with 10 bases between. Germline V gives CDR1 MGHRA, CDR2 YSYEKL. The DNA of the CDR3 is TGCGCCAGCAGCCAAGAACTGGGGACGGAGACCCAGTACTTC. Its translation is CASSQELGTETQYF.

CDR3 loop: CASSFPGTSSYEQYF. DNA for the CDR3: TGTGCCAGCAGCTTTCCCGGGACTAGCTCCTACGAGCAGTACTTC. The chain carries TRBV5-6 and TRBJ2-7; 8 bases align to TRBD2. The ends lost 2 bases at V and 0 bases at J; junction bases unmatched: 4. Germline loops: CDR1 SGHDT, CDR2 YYEEEE. The CDR3 runs 15 residues.

The genes are TRBV9 and TRBJ2-7; D possibly corresponds to TRBD2 (7 bases). The CDR3 runs to 15 residues. Germline values: CDR1 SGDLS, CDR2 YYNGEE. Trimming took 0 bases from V and 5 from J, leaving 15 bases between them. CDR3 sequence reads: CASSVEGGGPDEQYF. CDR3 nucleotides: TGTGCCAGCAGCGTAGAGGGGGGAGGGCCGGACGAGCAGTACTTC.

The rearrangement joins TRBV15 to TRBJ1-6; 8 nucleotides match TRBD1. The CDR3 totals 15 residues. V was clipped by 10 bases and J by 6 bases; unmatched bases: 11. CDR1 LNHNV and CDR2 YYDKDF come from the germline V gene (reference sequence). In nucleotides, the CDR3 is TGTGCCAGCCAAGCCGCCGACAGGGGTAATTCACCCCTCCACTTT. This translates into CASQAADRGNSPLHF.

The rearrangement links TRBV4-3 to TRBJ2-2, with D possibly TRBD2 on 5 matching bases. CDR3 length equals 14 residues. Germline CDR1 LGHNA, CDR2 YSLEER. V dropped 7 bases and J dropped 2 bases, with 11 bases sitting between them. The CDR3 DNA sequence: TGCGCCAGCACCTCGGGAAGCAACACCGGGGAGCTGTTTTTT. Residues: CASTSGSNTGELFF.

The gene calls are TRBV5-6 and TRBJ1-6, with TRBD1 matching over 12 bases. Per germline, CDR1 SGHDT and CDR2 YYEEEE. There are 16 residues in the CDR3. V lost 3 bases and J lost 9; bases outside the gene matches: 7. CDR3 amino acids: CASSSGTGGISSPLHF. In nucleotides, the CDR3 is TGTGCCAGCAGCTCTGGGACAGGGGGCATTAGTTCACCCCTCCACTTT.

V and J are TRBV5-6 and TRBJ2-3; D possibly corresponds to TRBD1 (6 bases). The V gene lost 4 bases and the J gene lost 11 bases, with 17 bases spanning the gap. Germline-derived CDR1 and CDR2 are SGHDT and YYEEEE. The CDR3 contains 13 residues. The CDR3 sequence is CASSIQFVDRQYF. CDR3 nucleotides: TGTGCCAGCAGCATCCAATTCGTGGACAGGCAGTATTTT. Drawing the rest from reference TRBV5-6 and TRBJ2-3, the complete variable domain is DAGVTQSPTHLIKTRGQQVTLRCSPKSGHDTVSWYQQALGQGPQFIFQYYEEEERQRGNFPDRFSGHQFPNYSSELNVNALLLGDSALYLCASSIQFVDRQYFGPGTRLTVL.

The rearrangement links TRBV6-6 to TRBJ2-7; 14 nucleotides line up with TRBD2. Unmatched junction bases numbered 2, after V lost 7 bases and J lost 6 bases. The germline gives CDR1 MNHNY, CDR2 SVGAGI (reference sequence). The CDR3 length is 13 residues. CDR3 DNA: TGTGCCAGCACCGGGACTAGCGGGGGCGAGCAGTACTTC. Amino acid sequence: CASTGTSGGEQYF.

This CDR3 is CASRGAGPQYF. The CDR3 DNA reads as TGTGCCAGCAGAGGGGCAGGGCCCCAGTACTTC. The rearrangement uses TRBV7-9 and TRBJ2-5, with D possibly being TRBD1 (5 bases). This CDR3 contains 11 residues. The germline CDR1 and CDR2 sequences are SEHNR and FQNEAQ (reference sequence). V was shortened by 6 bases and J by 9 bases, with 11 bases between the two germline ends.

The chain joins TRBV27 to TRBJ1-2, with TRBD1 as a possible D gene (5 bases). Germline V gene data show CDR1 as MNHEY and CDR2 as SMNVEV (reference sequence). V shed 2 bases and J shed 3 bases, with 7 bases lying between them. CDR3 size: 13 residues. Written as DNA, the CDR3 is TGTGCCAGCAGTTTAGGGGCAGACTATGGCTACACCTTC. Its translation: CASSLGADYGYTF.

The J gene is TRBJ2-4, the V gene TRBV5-1; TRBD2 matches 8 bases. After removal of 3 bases from V and 8 bases from J, the junction contained 16 bases not matched to a gene. Germline-derived CDR1 and CDR2 are SGHRS and YFSETQ. There are 17 residues in the CDR3. The CDR3 coding sequence is TGCGCCAGCAGCTCGGGGCCTTTAGCGGGAATTGGGGACATTCAGTACTTC. It specifies CASSSGPLAGIGDIQYF.